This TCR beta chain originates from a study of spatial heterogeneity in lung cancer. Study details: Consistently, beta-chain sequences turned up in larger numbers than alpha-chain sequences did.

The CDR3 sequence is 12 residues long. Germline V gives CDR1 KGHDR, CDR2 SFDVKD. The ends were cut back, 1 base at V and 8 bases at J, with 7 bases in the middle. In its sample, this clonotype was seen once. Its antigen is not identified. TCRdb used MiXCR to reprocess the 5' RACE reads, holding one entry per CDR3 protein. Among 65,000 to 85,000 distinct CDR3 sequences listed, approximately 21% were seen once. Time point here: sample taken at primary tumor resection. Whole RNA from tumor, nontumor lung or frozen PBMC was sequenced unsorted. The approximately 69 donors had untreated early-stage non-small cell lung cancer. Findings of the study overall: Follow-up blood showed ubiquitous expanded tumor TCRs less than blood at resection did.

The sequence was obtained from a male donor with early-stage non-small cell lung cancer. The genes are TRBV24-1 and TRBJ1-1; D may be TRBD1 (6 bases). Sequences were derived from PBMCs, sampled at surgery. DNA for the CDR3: TGTGCCACCAGTGATTTCACAGGGGAAGCTTTCTTT. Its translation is CATSDFTGEAFF.